The entry below gives a single T cell receptor (beta chain) sequence along with its context. Its target is unknown. The method was immunoSEQ multiplex PCR; TCRdb's version includes in-frame clones alone and lacks a portion of them. The repertoire includes about 38,000 clones, 70% of them detected once, and about 23% sits in the top ten. This sample is drawn from a study of vaccination effects on CD4 cells after COVID-19. The CDR3 is made up of 16 amino acids. In germline, CDR1 is SGHRS, CDR2 YFSETQ. Trimming left V 0 bases short and J 2 bases short, with 9 bases between. After expansion with viral peptide pools in the ViraFEST assay, antigen-specific CD4+ T cells were sequenced. With approximately 10 days of culture completed, CD4+ T cells were isolated. People in the vaccine group had not been infected with SARS-CoV-2 before, and their nucleocapsid antibodies were negative. Over 1.5 million PBMC per well were cultured with 10 IU/ml IL-2 and around 9.4 ug/ml peptides. In the cultures, half the medium was exchanged for IL-2 medium on days 3 and 7.

Findings and limits, study-wide: Whether induced by infection or by vaccine, clones showed marked clonal contraction late after vaccination.

This rearrangement joins TRBV5-1 to TRBJ2-6; D is perhaps TRBD2 (6 bases). This TCR was recovered from a human donor who received a COVID-19 vaccine. The starting material was CD4+ T cells from PBMCs cultured with SARS-CoV-2 spike peptides, obtained before COVID-19 vaccination. The CDR3: CASSLVGGTGANVLTF. CDR3 DNA: TGCGCCAGCAGCTTGGTGGGGGGTACTGGGGCCAACGTCCTGACTTTC.